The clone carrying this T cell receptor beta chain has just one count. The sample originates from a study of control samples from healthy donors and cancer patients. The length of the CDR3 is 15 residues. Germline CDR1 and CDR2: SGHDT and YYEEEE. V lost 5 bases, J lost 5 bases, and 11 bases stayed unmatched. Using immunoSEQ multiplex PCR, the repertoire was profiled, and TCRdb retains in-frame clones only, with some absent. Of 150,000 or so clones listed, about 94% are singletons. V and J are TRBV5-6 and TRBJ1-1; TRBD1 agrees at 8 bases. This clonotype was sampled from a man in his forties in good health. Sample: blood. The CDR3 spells CASSMLVQGGTEAFF. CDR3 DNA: TGTGCCAGCAGTATGCTTGTACAGGGGGGTACTGAAGCTTTCTTT.